The rows below give T cell receptor beta chains drawn from one sample of a study of CD8+ T cells in alopecia areata. Measured with immunoSEQ multiplex PCR; TCRdb has only the in-frame clones, and not every one. Altogether about 260,000 clones are present, about three fifths being singletons, with the ten largest covering about 0.9%. The sequencing used CD4+ T cells sorted from blood, collected around week 53, from a patient treated with tofacitinib. Source of these receptors: a human donor with alopecia areata. Both conserved end residues are trimmed from each CDR3.

v_call	cdr3_length	cdr3_aa
TRBV5-1	10	ASSPAGERGY
TRBV7-2	10	ASSLGTAEQY
TRBV2	12	ASRSGSYYNEQF
TRBV4-2	15	ASSQTPGGQGADTQY
TRBV9	13	ASSYRDRDNSPLH
TRBV29-1	12	SVEGGQGEHGYT
TRBV20-1	8	SVENEKLF
TRBV11-2	13	ASSSPQPYLVEQY
TRBV29-1	9	SETGSDGYT
TRBV5-6	9	ASSVRETFH
TRBV4-1	13	ASSQVGQANSPLH
TRBV5-1	9	ASKRGVQAF
TRBV19	12	ASSIRAGQETQY
TRBV6-1	11	ASSEAETGEAF
TRBV6-6	14	ASTVIAGQGGETQY
TRBV2	12	ASSVGTGVDTQY
TRBV29-1	13	SVTPRGQDSYGYT
TRBV2	11	ASRGAPGTEAF
TRBV4-1	9	ASSQTDTQY
TRBV2	9	ASLDAYEQY
TRBV9	13	ASSFRGQGNTEAF
TRBV9	9	ASSAARGYT
TRBV5-4	14	ASSAGTSGVQETQY
TRBV11-2	9	ASSLADTQY
TRBV23-1	13	ASSPLLKGADEQF
TRBV19	13	ASRGTPPTNEKLF
TRBV6-6	14	ASSYSPGIKEYIQY
TRBV6-1	13	ASGPDRLAKNIQY
TRBV7-2	12	ASSAYNNYNEQF
TRBV5-1	11	ASSQPDRAGQY
TRBV4-1	14	ASSQVWTPMNTEAF
TRBV30	10	AWSAAGFEQY
TRBV15	11	ATSINRGYEQF
TRBV5-6	12	ASSTWTGNTEAF
TRBV30	9	AWNPTGEAF
TRBV7-2	11	ASSSQVNQPQH
TRBV18	15	ASSPVPMAGAYNEQF
TRBV5-6	13	ASSLKVYGGGSQY
TRBV9	12	ASSPRTDSYEQY
TRBV4-1	14	ASSQWGLPSNQPQH
TRBV6-5	9	ASSYGDEQY